A selection of T cell receptor beta chains follows, all from one sample in a study of blood T cell repertoires in COVID-19. Using immunoSEQ multiplex PCR, the repertoire was profiled, and TCRdb retains in-frame clones only, with some absent. In the table there are some 400,000 clones, around 87% of which are singletons. Sequenced input: peripheral blood. The receptors derive from a woman aged 60 to 75 with COVID-19, enrolled during active disease. The conserved cysteine and the conserved F or W are not part of the CDR3 here.

V,J,CDR3
TRBV19,TRBJ1-2,ASSYDRVYGYT
TRBV7-7,TRBJ2-7,ASSPVATGLGEQY
TRBV6-1,TRBJ1-4,ASRETGTGVATNEKLF
TRBV12-3/TRBV12-4,TRBJ2-7,ASSYRMYEQY
TRBV6-5,TRBJ1-5,ASKYLGAVNQPQH
TRBV3-1/TRBV3-2,TRBJ1-1,ASSQRGEGLNTEAF
TRBV5-1,TRBJ1-1,ASSGGTGVNTEAF
TRBV7-8,TRBJ1-2,ASSLRGSNYGYT
TRBV29-1,TRBJ2-7,SVGAGGYEQY
TRBV5-1,TRBJ2-1,ASSLVTSGHTYNEQF
TRBV7-3,TRBJ2-7,ASSPSDRSLKEQY
TRBV12-3/TRBV12-4,TRBJ2-5,ASRRTGEETQY
TRBV5-8,TRBJ1-1,ASSLGDRVNTEAF
TRBV6-5,TRBJ1-2,ASSYSSGEGYT
TRBV23-1,TRBJ2-3,APRDREADTQY
TRBV4-2,TRBJ1-6,ASSQAINPSSYNSPLH
TRBV3-1/TRBV3-2,TRBJ2-1,ASRRTSGGAGEQF
TRBV7-2,TRBJ2-5,ASSLVPGGAKTQY
TRBV7-2,TRBJ1-1,ASSLTGMNTEAF
TRBV19,TRBJ2-2,ASRPQGYTGELF